The 18 T cell receptor beta chains below come from one sample, sequenced in a study of human T cells and chemical hapten exposure. Specified time point: patch test 3, about 24 weeks after DPC sensitization. Treatment here: therapeutic diphenylcyclopropenone sensitization with weekly scalp DPC. TCRdb used MiXCR to reprocess the RACE reads, holding one entry per CDR3 protein. The sample carries 80,000 to 100,000 distinct CDR3 sequences, under 14% recorded once. The source was whole blood, collected in connection with sensitization to the hapten diphenylcyclopropenone (DPC). These receptors came from a woman in her forties or fifties with alopecia areata. Some clones in this sample may be carry-over from other donors' samples.

This clonotype has ten or more counts. The genes are TRBV4-2 and TRBJ2-3; D possibly corresponds to TRBD2 (7 bases). V was shortened by 2 bases and J by 0 bases, with 15 bases between the two germline ends. Germline V gives CDR1 LGHNA, CDR2 YNFKEQ. The CDR3 runs 17 residues. This chain's CDR3 is CASSQRVGGGSTDTQYF. CDR3 bases: TGTGCCAGCAGCCAAAGAGTTGGCGGGGGCAGCACAGATACGCAGTATTTT.

The J gene is TRBJ2-7, the V gene TRBV28; 13 positions agree with TRBD2. J lost 7 bases, V lost 6 bases, and 9 bases had no gene match. The CDR3 length is 15 residues. CDR1 and CDR2 from the germline V gene are MDHEN and SYDVKM. The CDR3 loop is CASSVGTSGMDEQYF. In DNA form, the CDR3 reads TGTGCCAGCAGCGTCGGGACTAGCGGGATGGATGAGCAGTACTTC. Looking up the rest from reference TRBV28 and TRBJ2-7 gives the full variable domain: DVKVTQSSRYLVKRTGEKVFLECVQDMDHENMFWYRQDPGLGLRLIYFSYDVKMKEKGDIPEGYSVSREKKERFSLILESASTNQTSMYLCASSVGTSGMDEQYFGPGTRLTVT.

The CDR3 loop reads CASRPGQGGLNTEAFF. CDR3 DNA sequence: TGCGCCAGCAGACCCGGACAGGGGGGGCTGAACACTGAAGCTTTCTTT. The V gene is TRBV5-1, the J gene TRBJ1-1, with 10 bases matching TRBD1. J was trimmed by 0 bases and V by 5 bases; bases with no gene match: 7. The CDR3 length is 16 residues. Per germline, CDR1 SGHRS and CDR2 YFSETQ.

Notes on this clonotype: The CDR3 ends on some other residue instead of the conserved phenylalanine or tryptophan, so this is likely a read error. The chain carries TRBV20-1 and TRBJ1-2, with D unclear. Between the trimmed V and J ends, which lost 0 bases and 8 bases, there was a span of 10 bases. Germline loops: CDR1 DFQATT, CDR2 SNEGSKA (reference sequence). The CDR3 is made up of 12 amino acids. CDR3 residues: CSARDLGEGYTL. CDR3 bases: TGCAGTGCTAGAGATCTGGGAGAGGGCTACACCCTC.

The chain carries TRBV29-1 and TRBJ2-1; 10 bases are shared with TRBD2. This CDR3 region has 14 residues. Germline V CDR1 and CDR2: SQVTM, ANQGSEA. After removal of 8 bases from V and 3 bases from J, the junction contained 7 bases not matched to a gene. The CDR3 is CSWGGTSVYNEQFF. The CDR3 DNA reads TGCAGCTGGGGAGGGACTAGCGTCTACAATGAGCAGTTCTTC.

This clonotype was detected only a few times. The rearrangement joins TRBV18 to TRBJ2-1; TRBD2 agrees at 11 bases. Germline CDR1 is KGHSH and CDR2 is LQKENI. The CDR3 totals 16 residues. Trimming took 4 bases from V and 4 from J; bases not matched to a gene: 6. The CDR3 spells CASSRDGTSGYNEQFF. The DNA of the CDR3 is TGTGCCAGCTCACGGGACGGGACTAGCGGTTACAATGAGCAGTTCTTC.

CDR3 sequence (DNA): TGCAGTGCTAGCGGGCAGACTAGCGGGGGGGGCGAGCAGTACTTC. As protein: CSASGQTSGGGEQYF. The chain uses TRBV20-1 and TRBJ2-7, with 14 positions matching TRBD2. The germline V gene has CDR1 DFQATT and CDR2 SNEGSKA (reference sequence). V lost 3 bases and J lost 6; bases outside the gene matches: 7. The CDR3 sequence is 15 residues long.

This chain uses TRBV6-6 with TRBJ2-7, with TRBD1 identical over 7 bases. The junction had 5 bases not matched to a gene; V was cut back by 7 bases and J by 2 bases. The CDR3 spans 13 residues. In germline, CDR1 is MNHNY, CDR2 SVGAGI (reference sequence). The CDR3, as DNA: TGTGCCAGCACCCAAGGACAGGCCTACGAGCAGTACTTC. It yields the protein CASTQGQAYEQYF.

The sample holds many counts of this clonotype. The V call is TRBV29-1, the J call TRBJ1-1; the D is unclear. The CDR3 loop spans 14 amino acids. Germline V gives CDR1 SQVTM, CDR2 ANQGSEA. V gave up 8 bases and J gave up 5 bases, with 21 bases separating them. CDR3 nucleotide sequence: TGCAGCTCAACGACCCGGACGGGTAGGACTGAAGCTTTCTTT. Translation gives CSSTTRTGRTEAFF.

This clonotype turned up a few times. The genes are TRBV9 and TRBJ2-7, with D possibly being TRBD1 (6 bases). The length of the CDR3 is 13 residues. Between the trimmed V and J ends, which lost 0 bases and 5 bases, there was a span of 9 bases. CDR1 is SGDLS, CDR2 YYNGEE, per germline. The CDR3 reads CASSVAQGHEQYF. CDR3 DNA sequence: TGTGCCAGCAGCGTAGCACAGGGCCACGAGCAGTACTTC.

V gene TRBV27 combines with J gene TRBJ2-7, with D possibly TRBD1 on 5 matching bases. Trimming left V 2 bases short and J 3 bases short, with 11 bases between. Germline lookup yields CDR1 MNHEY and CDR2 SMNVEV (reference sequence). The CDR3 totals 14 residues. CDR3 region: CASSLGRAHYEQYF. CDR3 DNA: TGTGCCAGCAGTTTAGGCAGGGCCCACTACGAGCAGTACTTC.

V is TRBV6-5 and J is TRBJ1-1; weak D call: TRBD1 (5 bases). The V end lost 8 bases, the J end lost 3 bases, and 16 bases lay between the germline ends. The CDR3 length is 14 residues. Germline CDR1 reads MNHEY; CDR2 reads SVGAGI. CDR3 amino acids: CASGGDWTHTEAFF. In nucleotides, the CDR3 is TGTGCCAGCGGGGGGGACTGGACCCACACTGAAGCTTTCTTT.

In its sample, this clonotype was seen a few times. This rearrangement joins TRBV20-1 to TRBJ2-1; D possibly matches TRBD1 or TRBD2 (6 bases each). Germline V CDR1 and CDR2: DFQATT, SNEGSKA (reference sequence). The V gene lost 0 bases and the J gene lost 5 bases, with 11 bases spanning the gap. The CDR3 covers 14 residues. The CDR3 sequence is CSARDEGGHNEQFF. Written as DNA, the CDR3 is TGCAGTGCTAGAGATGAAGGGGGGCACAATGAGCAGTTCTTC.

V gene TRBV28 combines with J gene TRBJ2-1; no clear D gene. Germline CDR1 reads MDHEN; CDR2 reads SYDVKM. V was trimmed by 5 bases and J by 9 bases, leaving 14 bases between them. The CDR3 totals 13 residues. CDR3 sequence (DNA): TGTGCCAGCAGTACCGGTAAGGTGGGTGAGCAGTTCTTC. Its translation is CASSTGKVGEQFF.

A few counts support this clonotype. The gene calls are TRBV20-1 and TRBJ2-7, with D hard to call. The germline CDR1 and CDR2 sequences are DFQATT and SNEGSKA (reference sequence). This CDR3 comprises 15 residues. Trimming left V 1 base short and J 6 bases short, with 19 bases between. CDR3 residues: CSARAPRRPTGEQYF. The CDR3, as DNA: TGCAGTGCTAGAGCTCCCCGCCGGCCAACGGGCGAGCAGTACTTC.

This clonotype was seen ten or more times. The J gene is TRBJ2-1, the V gene TRBV25-1; D gene uncertain. Trimming left V 4 bases short and J 4 bases short, with 17 bases between. The CDR3 has 16 amino acids. CDR1 and CDR2 from the germline V gene are MGHDK and SYGVNS. The CDR3 bases are TGTGCCAGCAGTGTCGGGCCGGCCCCCCCTTACAATGAGCAGTTCTTC. Encoded protein: CASSVGPAPPYNEQFF.

In its sample, this clonotype was seen a few times. This chain uses TRBV11-3 with TRBJ2-7; D is uncertain. The V end lost 3 bases, the J end lost 1 base, and 10 bases lay between the germline ends. Germline CDR1 reads SGHNT; CDR2 reads YENEEA. The length of the CDR3 is 14 residues. This CDR3 reads CASSLARPSYEQYF. CDR3 nucleotide sequence: TGTGCCAGCAGCTTGGCACGTCCGTCCTACGAGCAGTACTTC.

This clonotype was seen more than once but under ten times. The V gene is TRBV6-2 or TRBV6-3, the J gene TRBJ1-1; 7 bases line up with TRBD1. CDR3 length: 16 residues. The ends lost 5 bases at V and 3 bases at J; junction bases unmatched: 12. Germline loops: CDR1 MNHEY, CDR2 SVGEGT. CDR3 sequence reads: CASSQGLDRVDTEAFF. CDR3 DNA sequence: TGTGCCAGCAGTCAAGGCCTCGACAGGGTGGACACTGAAGCTTTCTTT.